What follows is one T cell receptor (beta chain) and its context. The antigen is undetermined. Second-dose intervals near 4 or 12 weeks were combined. The sample is drawn from a study of T cell responses to AZD1222 COVID-19 vaccine. Findings of the study overall: The study identified only five to seven AZD1222 recipients as seropositive at baseline.

CDR3 length: 19 residues. Germline V gene data show CDR1 as DFQATT and CDR2 as SNEGSKA (reference sequence). With 3 bases clipped from V and 7 bases from J, the junction kept 18 bases outside the gene matches. Only in-frame clones appear in the TCRdb table, and some are missing; sequencing was by immunoSEQ multiplex PCR. The table lists around 270,000 clones, roughly 93% of them singletons. This chain joins TRBV20-1 and TRBJ2-1, with 13 bases aligning to TRBD2. This TCR derives from an adult who received the AZD1222 COVID-19 vaccine. Sequencing used peripheral blood, obtained 28 days after the second AZD1222 dose. The CDR3 reads CSASSWGLRTSGSGNEQFF. The CDR3 region has the DNA TGCAGTGCTAGTTCATGGGGGTTGAGGACTAGCGGGAGTGGGAATGAGCAGTTCTTC.